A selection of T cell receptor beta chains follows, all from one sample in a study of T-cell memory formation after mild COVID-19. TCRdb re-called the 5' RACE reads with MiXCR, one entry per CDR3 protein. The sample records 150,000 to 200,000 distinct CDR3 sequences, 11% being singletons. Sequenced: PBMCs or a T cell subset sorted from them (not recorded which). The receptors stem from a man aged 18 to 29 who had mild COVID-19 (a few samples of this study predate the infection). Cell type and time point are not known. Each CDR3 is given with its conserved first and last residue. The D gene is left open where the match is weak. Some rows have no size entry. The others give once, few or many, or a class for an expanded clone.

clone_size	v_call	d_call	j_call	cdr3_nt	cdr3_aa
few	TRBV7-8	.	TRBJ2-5	TGTGCCAGCAGCTTAGTTCCGGGGATTAAAGAGACCCAGTACTTC	CASSLVPGIKETQYF
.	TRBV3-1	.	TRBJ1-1	TGTGCCAGTGCCTTCCCAGGGAACACTGAAGCTTTCTTT	CASAFPGNTEAFF
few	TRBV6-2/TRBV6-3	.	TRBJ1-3	TGTGCCAGCGTCGTGGGGGCGCCTGGAAACACCATATATTTT	CASVVGAPGNTIYF
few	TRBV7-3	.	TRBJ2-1	TGTGCCAGCAGCTTATTTGGAGGCGGGGCCACCTACAATGAGCAGTTCTTC	CASSLFGGGATYNEQFF
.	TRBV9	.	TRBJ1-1	TGTGCCAGCAGCGTAGAGGTTCGGAGCACTGAAGCTTTCTTT	CASSVEVRSTEAFF
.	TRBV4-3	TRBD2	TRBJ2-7	TGCGCCAGCAGCCAGGGGGTGGGACTAGGGATCGAGCAGTACTTC	CASSQGVGLGIEQYF
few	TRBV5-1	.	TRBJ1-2	TGCGCCAGCAGCCCAGAACAGGGAGTAGGCGGCTACACCTTC	CASSPEQGVGGYTF
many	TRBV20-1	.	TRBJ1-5	TGCAGTGCTGCAGGAAGCTATAGCAATCAGCCCCAGCATTTT	CSAAGSYSNQPQHF
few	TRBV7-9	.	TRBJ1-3	TGTGCCAGCAGCCAGATTAGCTCTGGAAACACCATATATTTT	CASSQISSGNTIYF
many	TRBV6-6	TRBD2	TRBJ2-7	TGTGCCAGCAGTCGGCCGGGAGGCTACGAGCAGTACTTC	CASSRPGGYEQYF
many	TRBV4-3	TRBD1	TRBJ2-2	TGCGCCAGCAGCCAAGGAACAGGGGGCGCAAACACCGGGGAGCTGTTTTTT	CASSQGTGGANTGELFF
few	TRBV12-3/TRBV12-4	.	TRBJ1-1	TGTGCCAGCAGTTTCCACCTCGCAGGGAACACTGAAGCTTTCTTT	CASSFHLAGNTEAFF
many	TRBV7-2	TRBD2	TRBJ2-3	TGTGCCAGCAGCTCTGAGCGGGGGGTCCGTACGCAGTATTTT	CASSSERGVRTQYF
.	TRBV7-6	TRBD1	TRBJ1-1	TGTGCCAGCAGCTTAGGACAGGGTAAGAACACTGAAGCTTTCTTT	CASSLGQGKNTEAFF
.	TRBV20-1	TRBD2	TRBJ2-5	TGCAGTGCTAAGCGGGGGGGCCGAGAGACCCAGTACTTC	CSAKRGGRETQYF
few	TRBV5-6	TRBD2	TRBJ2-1	TGTGCCAGCAGCGGCGGGACTAGCGCCTACAATGAGCAGTTCTTC	CASSGGTSAYNEQFF
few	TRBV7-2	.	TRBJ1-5	TGTGCCAGCAGCTTAGGGGCAGGTAGCAATCAGCCCCAGCATTTT	CASSLGAGSNQPQHF
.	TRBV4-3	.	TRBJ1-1	TGCGCCAGCAGCCTACGGGGGGGGGCAGAGGAGAGTGCTTTCTTT	CASSLRGGAEESAFF
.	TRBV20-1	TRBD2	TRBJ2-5	TGCAGTGTGGCTAGCGGGGGAAATCAAGAGACCCAGTACTTC	CSVASGGNQETQYF
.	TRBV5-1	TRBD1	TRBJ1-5	TGCGCCAGCAGCTTGGAGACAGGGGGGAATCAGCCCCAGCATTTT	CASSLETGGNQPQHF
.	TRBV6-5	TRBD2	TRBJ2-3	TGTGCCAGCAGTTACTCCGGGGGGGACACAGATACGCAGTATTTT	CASSYSGGDTDTQYF
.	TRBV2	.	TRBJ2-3	TGTGCCAGCAGCTCGTATAGCACAGATACGCAGTATTTT	CASSSYSTDTQYF
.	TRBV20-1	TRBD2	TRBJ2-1	TGCAGTGCTAGATCTAGCGGGGGGGAATTTTCGGATGAGCAGTTCTTC	CSARSSGGEFSDEQFF
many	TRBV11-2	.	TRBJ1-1	TGTGCCAGCAGCCGGGGCACTGACACTGAAGCTTTCTTT	CASSRGTDTEAFF
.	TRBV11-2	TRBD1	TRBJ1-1	TGTGCCAGCAGACCTCTTGAGGGGGCTCGGACTGAAGCTTTCTTT	CASRPLEGARTEAFF
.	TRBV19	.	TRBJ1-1	TGTGCCAGTAGGGCCGGGCTAAGAACGGATGAAGCTTTCTTT	CASRAGLRTDEAFF
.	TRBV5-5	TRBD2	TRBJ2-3	TGTGCCAGCAGCCGACATATAGCGGGGGATCCCACAGATACGCAGTATTTT	CASSRHIAGDPTDTQYF
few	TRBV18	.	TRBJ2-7	TGTGCCAGCTCACCATCTTCCGGACAGAGCAAGCAGTACTTC	CASSPSSGQSKQYF
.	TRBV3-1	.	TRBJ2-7	TGTGCCAGCAGCCAAGCCCACTACGAGCAGTACTTC	CASSQAHYEQYF
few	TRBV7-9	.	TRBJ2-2	TGTGCCAGCACCCTCTTTTCCCCCGCGAACACCGGGGAGCTGTTTTTT	CASTLFSPANTGELFF
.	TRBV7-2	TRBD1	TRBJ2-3	TGTGCCAGCAGCCAAGGACAGGGCCCAGATACGCAGTATTTT	CASSQGQGPDTQYF
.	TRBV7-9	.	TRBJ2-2	TGTGCCAGCAGCCCTTTAACCGGTTCGAACACCGGGGAGCTGTTTTTT	CASSPLTGSNTGELFF
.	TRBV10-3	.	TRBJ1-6	TGTGCCATCAGTGCCAACGGATGGGAAGTTTCACCCCTCCACTTT	CAISANGWEVSPLHF
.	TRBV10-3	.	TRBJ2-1	TGTGCCATCAGTGAGTCAGAGCCGGATTACAATGAGCAGTTCTTC	CAISESEPDYNEQFF
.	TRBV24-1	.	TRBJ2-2	TGTGCCACCAGTGACGGGCTCGCGAACACCGGGGAGCTGTTTTTT	CATSDGLANTGELFF
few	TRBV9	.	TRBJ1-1	TGTGCCAGCAGCGAGGGGGACTGGACTGAAGCTTTCTTT	CASSEGDWTEAFF
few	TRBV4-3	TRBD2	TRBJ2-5	TGCGCCAGCAGCCAAGATCTGGGAGTAGCGGGGGGGACCCAGTACTTC	CASSQDLGVAGGTQYF
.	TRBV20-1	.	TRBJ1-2	.	CSAPRDFGAGYTF
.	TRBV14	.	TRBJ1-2	TGTGCCAGCAGCCAAGAAGTGGGGGTCCTTTATGGCTACACCTTC	CASSQEVGVLYGYTF
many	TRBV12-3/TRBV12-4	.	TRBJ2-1	TGTGCCAGCAGACCCGGGACTGTGATAAATGAGCAGTTCTTC	CASRPGTVINEQFF
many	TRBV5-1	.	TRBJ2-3	TGCGCCAGCAGCTTTACAGGGACGGTAGATACGCAGTATTTT	CASSFTGTVDTQYF
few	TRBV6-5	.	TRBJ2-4	TGTGCCAGCAGCTCGGGGACTGAAGGAAACATTCAGTACTTC	CASSSGTEGNIQYF
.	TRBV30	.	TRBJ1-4	TGTGCCTGGAGCCAGGGAAGACTTAGGGAAAAACTGTTTTTT	CAWSQGRLREKLFF
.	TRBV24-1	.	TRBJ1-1	TGTGCCACCAGTGATGCCCGGGGAGACACTGAAGCTTTCTTT	CATSDARGDTEAFF
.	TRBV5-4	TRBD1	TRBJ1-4	TGTGCCAGCAGCCCTGGCGGACAGGGTAATGAAAAACTGTTTTTT	CASSPGGQGNEKLFF
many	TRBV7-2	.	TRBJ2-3	TGTGCCAGCAAGGAACAAGGAGGCACAGATACGCAGTATTTT	CASKEQGGTDTQYF
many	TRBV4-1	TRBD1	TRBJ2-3	TGCGCCAGCAGCCAAGAGGGGACAGGACCTGATACGCAGTATTTT	CASSQEGTGPDTQYF
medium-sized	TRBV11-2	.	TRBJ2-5	TGTGCCAGCAGCTTAGATAATAGGGCCAGGGAAGAGACCCAGTACTTC	CASSLDNRAREETQYF
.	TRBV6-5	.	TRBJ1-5	TGTGCCAGCAGACCCCGTGGGGGAGGGAGCAATCAGCCCCAGCATTTT	CASRPRGGGSNQPQHF
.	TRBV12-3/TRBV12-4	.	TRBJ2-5	TGTGCCAGCAGTTTTAGTGTGGAGACCCAGTACTTC	CASSFSVETQYF
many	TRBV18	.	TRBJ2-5	TGTGCCAGCTCACCGTTGGCGCAGTACCAAGAGACCCAGTACTTC	CASSPLAQYQETQYF
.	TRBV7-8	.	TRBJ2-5	TGTGCCAGCAGCTTAGCAAGGGGCTTAGCGGAGACCCAGTACTTC	CASSLARGLAETQYF
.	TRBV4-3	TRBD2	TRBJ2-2	TGCGCCAGCAGCCAAGGCCTGTCGGGACTAGCGGGGACCGGGGAGCTGTTTTTT	CASSQGLSGLAGTGELFF
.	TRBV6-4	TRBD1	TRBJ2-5	TGTGCCAGCCAGGTCGGGACAGACCAAGAGACCCAGTACTTC	CASQVGTDQETQYF
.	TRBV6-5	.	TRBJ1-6	TGTGCCAGCAGTCCCCGGACAGTCCAACCAAATTCACCCCTCCACTTT	CASSPRTVQPNSPLHF
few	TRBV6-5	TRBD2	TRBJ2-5	TGTGCCAGCAGTGAGAACCGTGGCGGGGGGCCGGAGACCCAGTACTTC	CASSENRGGGPETQYF
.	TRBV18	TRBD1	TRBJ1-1	TGTGCCAGCTCACCACCGGCAGGGGGGAACACTGAAGCTTTCTTT	CASSPPAGGNTEAFF
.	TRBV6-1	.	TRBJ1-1	TGTGCCAGCAGTGAGAAAGGGACGGGGAACACTGAAGCTTTCTTT	CASSEKGTGNTEAFF
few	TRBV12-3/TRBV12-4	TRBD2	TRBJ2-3	TGTGCCAGCAGTTTAGTGGCGGGGGGGCCTGGAGATACGCAGTATTTT	CASSLVAGGPGDTQYF